Presented here are 15 T cell receptor beta chains from one specimen sequenced in a study of human T cells and chemical hapten exposure. The time point is: healthy volunteer bleed at 6 weeks. Total RNA extraction was carried out from unfractionated whole blood. MiXCR, applied by TCRdb to the RACE reads, yields one record per CDR3 protein. The table lists 70,000 to 85,000 distinct CDR3 sequences, about 8.7% of them singletons. Sequenced: whole blood. These TCRs come from a male donor in good health. Some clones in this sample may be carry-over from other donors' samples.

This clonotype was seen only a few times. J is TRBJ1-1 and V is TRBV29-1; no definite D call. Germline V gene data show CDR1 as SQVTM and CDR2 as ANQGSEA. The CDR3 runs to 11 residues. With 6 bases removed from V and 1 base from J, the gap between germline ends came to 6 bases. The CDR3 region is CSVEANTEAFF. CDR3 in DNA: TGCAGCGTAGAGGCGAACACTGAAGCTTTCTTT.

This clonotype has just a few counts. This chain links TRBV7-8 with TRBJ1-4, with D perhaps TRBD1 (5 bases). This CDR3 has 12 residues. Germline V gene sequence: CDR1 SGHVS, CDR2 FQNEAQ. Trimming took 4 bases from V and 10 from J, leaving 10 bases between them. The CDR3 region is CASSSPGGKLFF. DNA for the CDR3: TGTGCCAGCAGCTCCCCTGGGGGAAAACTGTTTTTT.

This clonotype was counted between two and nine times. The chain recombines TRBV16 with TRBJ1-5; D is uncertain. V was shortened by 2 bases and J by 0 bases, with 8 bases between the two germline ends. Germline CDR1 and CDR2: KGHSY and FQNENV. The CDR3 consists of 15 residues. Here the CDR3 reads CASSQPAYSNQPQHF. For the CDR3, the DNA is TGTGCCAGCAGCCAACCGGCTTATAGCAATCAGCCCCAGCATTTT.

The CDR3 sequence: CASSERELVGEQFF. CDR3 in DNA: TGTGCCAGCAGTGAGCGGGAGTTAGTTGGTGAGCAGTTCTTC. The V call is TRBV2, the J call TRBJ2-1, with 7 positions matching TRBD2. This CDR3 has 14 amino acids. The germline V gene encodes CDR1 SNHLY and CDR2 FYNNEI. V lost 3 bases to trimming and J lost 9 bases; unmatched junction nucleotides: 8.

V gene TRBV29-1 combines with J gene TRBJ2-1, with D perhaps TRBD2 (5 bases). CDR3 length equals 11 residues. Germline CDR1 and CDR2: SQVTM and ANQGSEA. Trimming pared 4 bases from V and 7 bases from J, leaving 8 bases between. The CDR3 DNA reads as TGCAGCGTTGTACGAGGGAATGAGCAGTTCTTC. Encoded protein: CSVVRGNEQFF.

This clonotype was picked up a small number of times. The V and J genes are TRBV11-2 and TRBJ1-2; possible D gene TRBD1, 5 bases. The germline gives CDR1 SGHAT, CDR2 FQNNGV. This CDR3 is built from 13 residues. V lost 7 bases to trimming and J lost 8 bases, with 17 bases between them. The CDR3: CASTPSRVDGYTF. The CDR3 DNA reads TGTGCCAGCACCCCGTCCAGGGTGGACGGCTACACCTTC.

This clonotype occurred many times. This sequence joins TRBV5-1 and TRBJ2-1, with 12 bases identical to TRBD2. Germline values: CDR1 SGHRS, CDR2 YFSETQ. The CDR3 is 16 amino acids. The V and J ends lost 0 bases and 8 bases, in that order; junction bases with no gene match: 6. The CDR3, as DNA: TGCGCCAGCAGCTTGGAGGCTAGCGGGAGGGCGGATGAGCAGTTCTTC. Amino acid sequence: CASSLEASGRADEQFF. Together with reference TRBV5-1 and TRBJ2-1, the CDR3 gives the full variable domain: KAGVTQTPRYLIKTRGQQVTLSCSPISGHRSVSWYQQTPGQGLQFLFEYFSETQRNKGNFPGRFSGRQFSNSRSEMNVSTLELGDSALYLCASSLEASGRADEQFFGPGTRLTVL.

In this sample, this clonotype turned up a few times. The J gene is TRBJ2-6, the V gene TRBV10-3; D is possibly TRBD1 or TRBD2 (6 bases each). This CDR3 region has 15 residues. Germline-derived CDR1 and CDR2 are ENHRY and SYGVKD. V was shortened by 8 bases and J by 0 bases, with 11 bases between the two germline ends. CDR3 DNA: TGTGCCATCGGAGGGGGGAGCTCTGGGGCCAACGTCCTGACTTTC. Translation gives CAIGGGSSGANVLTF.

V and J are TRBV27 and TRBJ2-3, with D possibly being TRBD1 (5 bases). Trimming stripped 3 bases from V and 6 bases from J, with 13 bases between. The length of the CDR3 is 14 residues. Germline V lookup: CDR1 MNHEY, CDR2 SMNVEV (reference sequence). The CDR3 sequence is CASSFLSRGDTQYF. CDR3 in DNA: TGTGCCAGCAGTTTTCTTTCTAGGGGCGATACGCAGTATTTT.

This chain links TRBV7-2 with TRBJ1-5, with D unresolved. Germline lookup yields CDR1 SGHTA and CDR2 FQGNSA. Trimming removed 5 bases at V and 4 bases at J, with 9 bases between. The CDR3 runs to 13 residues. Written as DNA, the CDR3 is TGTGCCAGCAGCCCCAGCTTTAATCAGCCCCAGCATTTT. Residues: CASSPSFNQPQHF.

This clonotype was counted only a few times. V is TRBV2 and J is TRBJ2-7; D ambiguous. This CDR3 region has 13 residues. The V gene's germline CDR1 is SNHLY and CDR2 FYNNEI. With 2 bases removed from V and 5 bases from J, the gap between germline ends came to 10 bases. The CDR3 is CASSERASDEQYF. DNA for the CDR3: TGTGCCAGCAGTGAAAGGGCTAGTGACGAGCAGTACTTC.

This clonotype was seen more than once but under ten times. The chain employs TRBV6-6 and TRBJ2-3; a weak D match, TRBD1 (6 bases). The CDR3 contains 15 residues. CDR1 is MNHNY, CDR2 SVGAGI, per germline (reference sequence). Trimming removed 6 bases at V and 5 bases at J, with 18 bases between. CDR3 in DNA: TGTGCCAGCAGAGCAGGGGTTGGTGGGCAAGATACGCAGTATTTT. This gives the protein CASRAGVGGQDTQYF.

The gene calls are TRBV29-1 and TRBJ1-2; 7 bases are shared with TRBD1. This CDR3 has 15 amino acids. Losses at the gene ends were 7 bases for V and 12 bases for J; bases not matched to a gene: 23. Germline assignment: CDR1 SQVTM and CDR2 ANQGSEA. The DNA of the CDR3 is TGCAGCGCCTTAGAGGCACAGGGACAGTCTATGGCTAACACCTTC. Translating gives CSALEAQGQSMANTF.

This clonotype was seen many times. The J gene is TRBJ1-1, the V gene TRBV9; D is uncertain. CDR1 is SGDLS and CDR2 is YYNGEE in the germline V gene. The CDR3 has 14 residues. V gave up 0 bases and J gave up 1 base, with 7 bases separating them. The CDR3 loop is CASSVGSQNTEAFF. The CDR3 DNA sequence: TGTGCCAGCAGCGTAGGGTCCCAGAACACTGAAGCTTTCTTT.

This clonotype was counted a few times. At one end, the junction sequence differs from germline, possibly due to a read error. The genes are TRBV7-9 and TRBJ2-7; D call uncertain. Germline V lookup: CDR1 SEHNR, CDR2 FQNEAQ (reference sequence). This CDR3 region has 16 residues. The CDR3 nucleotides are TGTGCCAGCAGCTTAAGATCGGTAAGGGCCTCCCACGAGCAGTACTTC. It encodes CASSLRSVRASHEQYF.